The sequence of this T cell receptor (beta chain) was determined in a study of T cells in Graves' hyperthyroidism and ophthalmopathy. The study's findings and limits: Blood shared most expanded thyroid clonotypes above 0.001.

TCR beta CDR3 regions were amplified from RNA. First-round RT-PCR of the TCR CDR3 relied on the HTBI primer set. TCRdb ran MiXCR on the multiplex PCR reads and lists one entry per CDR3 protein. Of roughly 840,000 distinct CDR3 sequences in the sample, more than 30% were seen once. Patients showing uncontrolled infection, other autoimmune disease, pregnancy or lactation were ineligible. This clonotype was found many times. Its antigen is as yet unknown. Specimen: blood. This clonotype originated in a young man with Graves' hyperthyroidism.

The DNA for the CDR3 is TGCAGCGTCGCGACGGGACTAGCGGGAGGCATGGAGCAGTACTTC. This translates into CSVATGLAGGMEQYF. The chain employs TRBV29-1 and TRBJ2-7; 15 bases are shared with TRBD2. This CDR3 is 15 amino acids long. Trimming took 6 bases from V and 7 from J; bases not matched to a gene: 10. CDR1 and CDR2 (germline): SQVTM, ANQGSEA.